These T cell receptor beta chains were read from a single sample in a study of PD-1 blockade in mismatch repair-deficient tumors. Sequencing used immunoSEQ multiplex PCR; TCRdb keeps in-frame clones, though not all of them. Here the sample spans roughly 110,000 clones, 60% to 85% being singletons. The sequences come from peripheral blood, collected 60 to 65 weeks after starting pembrolizumab. The receptors come from an adult with mismatch repair-deficient cancer. CDR3s leave out the opening cysteine and the closing phenylalanine or tryptophan. The D gene is left open where the match is weak. Clone size is given for some rows only: seen once, a few or many times, or a class if the clone is expanded.

clone size: NA; V gene: TRBV29-1; D gene: NA; CDR3 length: 16; J gene: TRBJ1-2; CDR3 protein: SVASGLIASLSDYGYT
clone size: once; V gene: TRBV27; D gene: NA; CDR3 length: 12; J gene: TRBJ1-1; CDR3 protein: ASSSLPRGSGAF
clone size: NA; V gene: TRBV5-1; D gene: TRBD2; CDR3 length: 13; J gene: TRBJ2-7; CDR3 protein: ASSFAGIAGDEQY
clone size: NA; V gene: TRBV7-2; D gene: TRBD2; CDR3 length: 11; J gene: TRBJ2-1; CDR3 protein: ASSLGVAGAQF
clone size: few; V gene: TRBV5-4; D gene: NA; CDR3 length: 12; J gene: TRBJ2-2; CDR3 protein: ASSLDFVPGELF
clone size: NA; V gene: TRBV9; D gene: NA; CDR3 length: 11; J gene: TRBJ2-1; CDR3 protein: ASSTGDFNEQF
clone size: NA; V gene: TRBV6-1; D gene: NA; CDR3 length: 11; J gene: TRBJ1-1; CDR3 protein: ASSQGRNTEAF
clone size: NA; V gene: TRBV19; D gene: TRBD2; CDR3 length: 14; J gene: TRBJ2-1; CDR3 protein: ASSIDGGSSYNEQF
clone size: NA; V gene: TRBV29-1; D gene: NA; CDR3 length: 13; J gene: TRBJ2-7; CDR3 protein: SVEEGRLKNYEQY
clone size: few; V gene: TRBV10-3; D gene: NA; CDR3 length: 12; J gene: TRBJ1-1; CDR3 protein: AIAVGILNTEAF
clone size: NA; V gene: TRBV7-2; D gene: NA; CDR3 length: 11; J gene: TRBJ2-1; CDR3 protein: ASSPLRGGEQF
clone size: NA; V gene: TRBV7-9; D gene: TRBD2; CDR3 length: 13; J gene: TRBJ2-5; CDR3 protein: ASSLSAGVVETQY
clone size: few; V gene: TRBV9; D gene: TRBD1; CDR3 length: 14; J gene: TRBJ2-2; CDR3 protein: ASSVGQGKGTGELF
clone size: NA; V gene: TRBV27; D gene: NA; CDR3 length: 13; J gene: TRBJ1-5; CDR3 protein: ASSLIQGSNQPQH
clone size: NA; V gene: TRBV5-1; D gene: TRBD2; CDR3 length: 17; J gene: TRBJ2-3; CDR3 protein: ASRETGLAGGPRTDTQY